Listed below are T cell receptor beta chains from one sample, sequenced in a study of blood T cell repertoires in COVID-19. Produced via immunoSEQ multiplex PCR; TCRdb's table is partial and in-frame only. The sample contains roughly 200,000 clones, around 86% of which appear only once. The source material was PBMCs or T cells enriched from blood (not recorded which). These receptors all stem from a man in his forties with acute COVID-19. Each CDR3 is given with its conserved first and last residue. The D gene is left open where the match is weak. Not all rows give a size; the values are once, few, many and, for expanded clones, a class.

cdr3_nt	cdr3_aa	clone_size	j_call	v_call	d_call
TGTGCCAGCAGTGAAGAGGGAGAGACTGCAAAAATCTATGGCTACACCTTC	CASSEEGETAKIYGYTF	NA	TRBJ1-2	TRBV6-1	NA
TGTGCCAGCAGTCTCCTGTGGGCTAGCGGGAGTGATACCGGGGAGCTGTTTTTT	CASSLLWASGSDTGELFF	NA	TRBJ2-2	TRBV3-1/TRBV3-2	TRBD2
TGTGCCAGCAGCTTAAGGTTCGGGGGAGGGTACGAGCAGTACTTC	CASSLRFGGGYEQYF	once	TRBJ2-7	TRBV7-2	TRBD2
TGTGCCAGCAGCTACCCGGAAGTAGGGACTAGGGAGACAGATACGCAGTATTTT	CASSYPEVGTRETDTQYF	NA	TRBJ2-3	TRBV7-9	TRBD2
TGCAGCGTCCGGGGGGCCGGGGAGCTGTTTTTT	CSVRGAGELFF	NA	TRBJ2-2	TRBV29-1	TRBD2
TGCGCCAGCAGCCAAGATCGCCTCCCGAGCTCTGGAAACACCATATATTTT	CASSQDRLPSSGNTIYF	NA	TRBJ1-3	TRBV4-1	NA
TGTGCCAGTTGGCGTATCGGGATAGATGGCTACACCTTC	CASWRIGIDGYTF	NA	TRBJ1-2	TRBV19	NA
TGTGCCAGCAGGCCTTCTAGCGGGCCTTACAATGAGCAGTTCTTC	CASRPSSGPYNEQFF	NA	TRBJ2-1	TRBV7-3	TRBD2
TGTGCCATCAGTGGAGGGGGAGAGGATGGCTACACCTTC	CAISGGGEDGYTF	NA	TRBJ1-2	TRBV10-3	NA
TGTGCCTGGAGTACATATGCGGGGAGCTCTGGAAACACCATATATTTT	CAWSTYAGSSGNTIYF	NA	TRBJ1-3	TRBV30	NA
TGTGCCAGCAGCGTTCTCAGGGTTCCCGGGGAGCTGTTTTTT	CASSVLRVPGELFF	NA	TRBJ2-2	TRBV9	NA
TGCAGCGCCCTACTAGCGAGAAGTTGGACCCAGTACTTC	CSALLARSWTQYF	NA	TRBJ2-5	TRBV29-1	TRBD2
TGCGCCAGCAGCTCAAATGGACAGGGGGGCACCGGGGAGCTGTTTTTT	CASSSNGQGGTGELFF	NA	TRBJ2-2	TRBV5-1	TRBD1
TGTGCCACCAGTGGGGGGGTCAGCGAAGAGACCCAGTACTTC	CATSGGVSEETQYF	NA	TRBJ2-5	TRBV24-1	NA
TGTGCCAGCAGCTTGGCAGACTATGGCTACACCTTC	CASSLADYGYTF	NA	TRBJ1-2	TRBV11-2	NA
TGTGCCAGCAGCTTACAGGGGGGCTCCTACAATGAGCAGTTCTTC	CASSLQGGSYNEQFF	NA	TRBJ2-1	TRBV7-2	NA
TGTGCCAGCAGCCCATGGGGGGGAGGGCCTCGGGAGACCCAGTACTTC	CASSPWGGGPRETQYF	once	TRBJ2-5	TRBV9	TRBD2
TGTGCCAGCAAGTGGGAGTTCGAGTCACCCCTCCACTTT	CASKWEFESPLHF	once	TRBJ1-6	TRBV2	NA
TGTGCCAGCAGCGATCGGGACAGGGGATCCGGTGGGGCCAACGTCCTGACTTTC	CASSDRDRGSGGANVLTF	NA	TRBJ2-6	TRBV9	TRBD1
TGTGCCAGCAGAGGGGCCGCGGGAAACACCATATATTTT	CASRGAAGNTIYF	NA	TRBJ1-3	TRBV27	NA
TGTGCCAGCAGCCAAGGGACAGCTAATTCACCCCTCCACTTT	CASSQGTANSPLHF	NA	TRBJ1-6	TRBV14	NA
TGCGCCAGCAGTACAGATATTGGAAACACCATATATTTT	CASSTDIGNTIYF	few	TRBJ1-3	TRBV10-2	NA
TGTGCCAGCAGTGAAGAAGTCCCGGCCGGGGGGGAGCTGTTTTTT	CASSEEVPAGGELFF	NA	TRBJ2-2	TRBV2	NA
TGTGCCAGCAGCTTGGACAGTTACTCCTACGAGCAGTACTTC	CASSLDSYSYEQYF	NA	TRBJ2-7	TRBV7-9	NA
TGTGCCAGCAGCTTCGTGAACACTGAAGCTTTCTTT	CASSFVNTEAFF	NA	TRBJ1-1	TRBV5-6	NA
TGTGCCAGCACCCTGTCAGCAACTAATGAAAAACTGTTTTTT	CASTLSATNEKLFF	NA	TRBJ1-4	TRBV9	NA
TGTGCCAGCAGCTTACAACGGCGGGCACACAATGAGCAGTTCTTC	CASSLQRRAHNEQFF	NA	TRBJ2-1	TRBV7-3	NA
TGTGCCAGCAGCACAGACAGACGACCCCCTTGGAAACTGTTTTTT	CASSTDRRPPWKLFF	NA	TRBJ1-4	TRBV11-2	NA
TGTGCCAGCAGGAAGGAGGGCGTTGGTGGGGAGCTGTTTTTT	CASRKEGVGGELFF	NA	TRBJ2-2	TRBV6-4	NA
TGTGCCAGCAAACCGAAATTGGGGGCGCGTGATATTACTGAAGCTTTCTTT	CASKPKLGARDITEAFF	few	TRBJ1-1	TRBV7-9	NA
TGTGCCAGCAGTGTCGGACAGCCCTACGAGCAGTACTTC	CASSVGQPYEQYF	NA	TRBJ2-7	TRBV28	NA
TGTGCCAGCAGCGTGCGGGCAGACACTGAAGCTTTCTTT	CASSVRADTEAFF	NA	TRBJ1-1	TRBV9	NA
TGTGCCAGCAAAGGACAGCCGAACACTGAAGCTTTCTTT	CASKGQPNTEAFF	NA	TRBJ1-1	TRBV2	NA
TGTGCCAGCACCCGGAGAGGTCGAGGACTTAGCACAGATACGCAGTATTTT	CASTRRGRGLSTDTQYF	NA	TRBJ2-3	TRBV27	NA
TGTGCCAGCAGTGGACTAGTAAGCTACAATGAGCAGTTCTTC	CASSGLVSYNEQFF	NA	TRBJ2-1	TRBV2	NA
TGCGCCAGCAGCCGACTAGCGGGAGAGATAAATGAGCAGTTCTTC	CASSRLAGEINEQFF	NA	TRBJ2-1	TRBV10-2	TRBD2
TGTGCCAGCAGCCCCGGGTCGGAGGAGACCCAGTACTTC	CASSPGSEETQYF	NA	TRBJ2-5	TRBV7-3	NA
TGCGCCAGCAGCTCGATGACAGAAACTGGAAACACCATATATTTT	CASSSMTETGNTIYF	NA	TRBJ1-3	TRBV5-1	NA
TGTGCCAGCAGCTCGGACGGACAGGGCGGCGAAAAACTGTTTTTT	CASSSDGQGGEKLFF	NA	TRBJ1-4	TRBV4-2	TRBD1
TGTGCCACTGTCAGTGCGAACACTGAAGCTTTCTTT	CATVSANTEAFF	few	TRBJ1-1	TRBV24-1	NA
TGTGCCAGCAGGAGGTATGACAGACCTATTAGGGGCTACACCTTC	CASRRYDRPIRGYTF	few	TRBJ1-2	TRBV5-6	NA
TGTGCCAGCTCACCACAAGGACAGCTCTCTGGAAACACCATATATTTT	CASSPQGQLSGNTIYF	NA	TRBJ1-3	TRBV18	NA
TGTGCCAGTATACCTAGCAAAGGACAGGGGGCAACCATATATTTT	CASIPSKGQGATIYF	NA	TRBJ1-3	TRBV6-5	TRBD1
TGTGCCACCAGTGCGGGTGCCACTGAAGCTTTCTTT	CATSAGATEAFF	NA	TRBJ1-1	TRBV24-1	NA
TGTGCCACCTCGCGGGGGGGGACATTTACCTACGAGCAGTACTTC	CATSRGGTFTYEQYF	few	TRBJ2-7	TRBV28	TRBD2
TGTGCCAGCAGCTTAGCACAGGGGGAGCCCCAGCATTTT	CASSLAQGEPQHF	once	TRBJ1-5	TRBV9	TRBD1
TGTGCCAGCAGCCCCGGGAGGGCGGGTGAGACCCAGTACTTC	CASSPGRAGETQYF	NA	TRBJ2-5	TRBV7-6	TRBD2
TGTGCCACTCAGGGGTGGGAAAACATTCAGTACTTC	CATQGWENIQYF	NA	TRBJ2-4	TRBV19	NA
TGTGCCAGCAGCCAGATACCCGACAGCAGGGGAGAAAAACTGTTTTTT	CASSQIPDSRGEKLFF	NA	TRBJ1-4	TRBV3-1/TRBV3-2	NA
TGTGCCAGCAGCTTAGGTCCGGGACAGGGTAACACCGGGGAGCTGTTTTTT	CASSLGPGQGNTGELFF	few	TRBJ2-2	TRBV11-3	TRBD1
TGTGCCTGGAGAGGTTCAGGGTCCCCTCTTTCTTTCTTT	CAWRGSGSPLSFF	NA	TRBJ1-1	TRBV30	NA
TGTGCCAGCAGTAGGAGTGAGGACACTGAAGCTTTCTTT	CASSRSEDTEAFF	NA	TRBJ1-1	TRBV7-3	NA
TGTGCCAGCAGTCGGGGGACTAGCGGGATAAATGAGCAGTTCTTC	CASSRGTSGINEQFF	few	TRBJ2-1	TRBV6-5	TRBD2
TGTGCCAGCAGTGAAAATCCTAGCGGCCCCGGGGAGCAGTACTTC	CASSENPSGPGEQYF	NA	TRBJ2-7	TRBV2	TRBD2
TGTGCCAGTAGTACCCCACAGGGATTCACTGAAGCTTTCTTT	CASSTPQGFTEAFF	NA	TRBJ1-1	TRBV19	NA
TGTGCCAGCAGCTTAGCGTCCGACAGGGAGCAGTTCTTC	CASSLASDREQFF	NA	TRBJ2-1	TRBV7-6	NA